This paragraph reports one T cell receptor (beta chain). The sample belongs to a study of siplizumab effects on memory and regulatory T cells. Looked up from germline, CDR1 is PRHDT and CDR2 is FYEKMQ (reference sequence). The CDR3 has 12 amino acids. The V gene lost 3 bases and the J gene lost 4 bases, with 7 bases spanning the gap. The protocol was immunoSEQ multiplex PCR, while the TCRdb copy is restricted to in-frame clones and leaves out a portion. The sample carries some 120,000 clones, about 94% recorded once. This TCR was recovered from a human donor in good health. This chain links TRBV13 with TRBJ2-7; TRBD2 might be the D (5 bases). The sequenced sample was non-Treg CD4+ T cells sorted from blood. The CDR3 loop reads CASSFRRYEQYF. The CDR3 nucleotides read TGTGCCAGCAGCTTTAGGAGGTACGAGCAGTACTTC.